This passage covers 21 T cell receptor beta chains from one sample sequenced in a study of T-cell reconstitution after alpha-beta-depleted transplantation in children. A TCRbeta library incorporating unique molecular identifiers was prepared. TCRdb re-derived calls from the PCR reads in MiXCR, one entry per CDR3 protein. In the table there are about 360,000 distinct CDR3 sequences, about an eighth of which are singletons. Sequencing was performed on PBMCs, taken from the stem cell graft. Every receptor here comes from a human donor who donated a stem cell graft to a child with Fanconi anemia.

The chain uses TRBV3-1 and TRBJ2-1; no reliable D call. The CDR3 has 11 residues. Between the trimmed V and J ends, which lost 6 bases and 9 bases, there was a span of 9 bases. The V gene's germline CDR1 is LGHDT and CDR2 YNNKEL (reference sequence). CDR3 DNA sequence: TGTGCCAGCAGTCGGTCTGGTGAGCAGTTCTTC. Protein product: CASSRSGEQFF.

This clonotype was seen many times. The chain recombines TRBV9 with TRBJ1-3; D remains unclear. Deletions cut 0 bases from V and 2 bases from J, with 9 bases between. The CDR3 length is 15 residues. CDR1 is SGDLS, CDR2 YYNGEE, per germline. The CDR3 is CASSVDAGTGNTIYF. The CDR3, as DNA: TGTGCCAGCAGCGTAGACGCTGGGACTGGAAACACCATATATTTT.

Many counts were recorded for this clonotype. A read error may produce the germline difference seen at one junction end. The rearrangement links TRBV25-1 to TRBJ2-1; the D is unclear. The CDR3 consists of 14 residues. Per the germline V gene, CDR1 is MGHDK and CDR2 is SYGVNS. The CDR3 coding sequence is TGTGCCAGCAGTCAAGCCGCGACCGGGTCCACTTTCCTCTTC. Its translation is CASSQAATGSTFLF.

This clonotype was counted ten times or more. The chain employs TRBV3-1 and TRBJ1-1; perhaps TRBD1 as D (6 bases). CDR1 and CDR2 from the germline V gene are LGHDT and YNNKEL (reference sequence). With 1 base removed from V and 4 bases from J, the gap between germline ends came to 13 bases. This CDR3 region has 15 residues. The CDR3 DNA is TGTGCCAGCAGCCAAGGCAGGGGCGGGCGCACTGAAGCTTTCTTT. This sequence encodes CASSQGRGGRTEAFF.

This rearrangement joins TRBV6-2 or TRBV6-3 to TRBJ2-7; D is undetermined. The V gene lost 4 bases and the J gene lost 3 bases, with 7 bases spanning the gap. CDR1 is MNHEY, CDR2 SVGEGT, per germline. The CDR3 loop spans 12 amino acids. In DNA, the CDR3 is TGTGCCAGCAGTTCACAACTCTACGAGCAGTACGTC. Translated, it gives CASSSQLYEQYV.

Ten or more counts support this clonotype. The CDR3 DNA sequence: TGTGCCAGCAGCGGGGACAGCTCCTACGAGCAGTACGTC. Its translation: CASSGDSSYEQYV. The chain is built from TRBV28 and TRBJ2-7, with 7 bases matching TRBD1. CDR1 is MDHEN and CDR2 is SYDVKM in the germline V gene. The CDR3 runs to 13 residues. J gave up 0 bases and V 6 bases, and 2 bases lay outside the gene matches.

This clonotype was found a few times. The CDR3 is CASSLGQEYNEQFF. DNA of the CDR3: TGTGCCAGCAGCTTGGGGCAGGAGTACAATGAGCAGTTCTTC. The chain carries TRBV5-5 and TRBJ2-1; D gene unclear. Per germline, CDR1 SGHKS and CDR2 YYEKEE (reference sequence). This CDR3 is 14 amino acids long. Trimming took off 0 bases at V and 4 bases at J, with 8 bases between the two ends.

In DNA, the CDR3 is TGTGCCAGCAGACAAACTAGCAGGGTCAATCAGCCCCAGCATTTT. Translation: CASRQTSRVNQPQHF. V gene TRBV12-3 or TRBV12-4 combines with J gene TRBJ1-5; the D gene is possibly TRBD1 (5 bases). Trimming left V 6 bases short and J 3 bases short, with 15 bases between. The CDR3 has 15 amino acids.

The chain is built from TRBV5-8 and TRBJ2-3; 10 bases match TRBD1. V dropped 5 bases and J dropped 5; count of bases not matched to a gene: 8. The CDR3 spans 15 residues. CDR1 and CDR2 from the germline V gene are SGHTS and YDEGEE. The CDR3 sequence is CASRTGTGEIDTQYF. CDR3 DNA: TGTGCCAGCAGAACCGGGACAGGGGAAATAGATACGCAGTATTTT.

The rearrangement links TRBV12-3 or TRBV12-4 to TRBJ1-5; D is perhaps TRBD1 (5 bases). There are 13 residues in the CDR3. The V and J ends lost 7 bases and 4 bases respectively, with 11 bases between them. Here the CDR3 reads CASIGDLNQPQHF. The CDR3 nucleotides are TGTGCCAGCATCGGGGACTTAAATCAGCCCCAGCATTTT.

V gene TRBV18 combines with J gene TRBJ1-3; tentatively, D is TRBD1 (5 bases). Germline CDR1 is KGHSH and CDR2 is LQKENI. V was clipped by 3 bases and J by 0 bases, with 9 bases between them. The CDR3 is 15 amino acids. The DNA of the CDR3 is TGTGCCAGCTCACCCGACAGCACCTCTGGAAACACCATATATTTT. It is translated as CASSPDSTSGNTIYF. Drawing the rest from reference TRBV18 and TRBJ1-3, the complete variable domain is NAGVMQNPRHLVRRRGQEARLRCSPMKGHSHVYWYRQLPEEGLKFMVYLQKENIIDESGMPKERFSAEFPKEGPSILRIQQVVRGDSAAYFCASSPDSTSGNTIYFGEGSWLTVV.

V is TRBV15 and J is TRBJ2-1; 9 positions match TRBD1. V was pared by 5 bases and J by 7 bases, with 6 bases of the junction left unmatched. The CDR3 consists of 14 residues. Germline V gives CDR1 LNHNV, CDR2 YYDKDF (reference sequence). CDR3 protein: CATSPGTGKNEQFF. The CDR3, as DNA: TGTGCCACCAGCCCAGGGACAGGGAAAAATGAGCAGTTCTTC.

CDR3 coding DNA: TGCGCCAGCAGGCCGCACAGGGACGGGGTCAATGAGCAGTTCTTC. Protein: CASRPHRDGVNEQFF. The rearrangement links TRBV5-1 to TRBJ2-1; perhaps TRBD1 as D (6 bases). Germline V gene data show CDR1 as SGHRS and CDR2 as YFSETQ. Trimming removed 5 bases at V and 6 bases at J, with 18 bases between. The CDR3 has 15 amino acids.

The sample holds many counts of this clonotype. The chain is built from TRBV3-1 and TRBJ2-1; TRBD1 matches at 7 bases. Germline CDR1 LGHDT, CDR2 YNNKEL (reference sequence). V was clipped by 3 bases and J by 10 bases; unmatched bases: 6. The CDR3 runs to 13 residues. For the CDR3, the DNA is TGTGCCAGCAGCCAGAGACAGGGCTGGGAGCAGTTCTTC. Translated, it gives CASSQRQGWEQFF.

This clonotype has only a few counts. V gene TRBV4-3 combines with J gene TRBJ2-6; 8 nucleotides match TRBD1. The trim removed 4 bases at V and 3 bases at J, leaving 5 bases unmatched. Germline V gives CDR1 LGHNA, CDR2 YSLEER. The CDR3 length is 16 residues. The CDR3 spells CASSLSRGLGANVLTF. CDR3 in DNA: TGCGCCAGCAGCCTGAGCAGGGGGCTTGGGGCCAACGTCCTGACTTTC.

CDR3 sequence reads: CASSYSSRNTIYF. CDR3 sequence (DNA): TGTGCCAGCAGTTACTCGAGTCGCAACACCATATATTTT. The V call is TRBV6-5, the J call TRBJ1-3; D unclear. Germline values: CDR1 MNHEY, CDR2 SVGAGI. The CDR3 contains 13 residues. Trimming took 0 bases from V and 7 from J, leaving 7 bases between them.

The V call is TRBV6-5, the J call TRBJ2-1; D is unresolved. CDR1 is MNHEY, CDR2 SVGAGI, per germline. This CDR3 spans 15 amino acids. V lost 0 bases and J 6 bases, leaving 12 bases between the germline ends. DNA for the CDR3: TGTGCCAGCAGTTACTCGAGCGCTAGGGCCAATGAGCAGTTCTTC. Its protein is CASSYSSARANEQFF.

This clonotype was seen many times. V gene TRBV20-1 combines with J gene TRBJ2-7; D remains unclear. Trimming removed 3 bases at V and 4 bases at J, with 10 bases between. Germline V lookup: CDR1 DFQATT, CDR2 SNEGSKA (reference sequence). This CDR3 has 12 amino acids. This CDR3 is CSASRVGYEQYF. DNA for the CDR3: TGCAGTGCTAGTAGGGTCGGGTACGAGCAGTACTTC.

This clonotype was seen only a few times. This chain joins TRBV12-3 or TRBV12-4 and TRBJ1-5, with D uncertain. V lost 5 bases and J lost 0, with 11 bases in between. There are 15 residues in the CDR3. CDR3 sequence reads: CASSRVPGSNQPQHF. The CDR3 nucleotides read TGTGCCAGCAGTAGAGTCCCGGGTAGCAATCAGCCCCAGCATTTT.

The sample holds many counts of this clonotype. This chain uses TRBV18 with TRBJ2-1, with D perhaps being TRBD1 or TRBD2 (5 bases each). Germline V gene sequence: CDR1 KGHSH, CDR2 LQKENI. The CDR3 covers 15 residues. V lost 1 base and J lost 7, with 14 bases in between. The CDR3 here is CASSPLAGRGNEQFF. The CDR3 nucleotides read TGTGCCAGCTCACCACTGGCAGGGCGAGGGAATGAGCAGTTCTTC.

This clonotype was observed a few times. The chain has TRBV7-2 and TRBJ1-6; the D gene is possibly TRBD1 (5 bases). The germline V and J ends were trimmed by 1 base and 8 bases, with 12 bases remaining between them. The germline V gene has CDR1 SGHTA and CDR2 FQGNSA. This CDR3 spans 15 amino acids. The CDR3 loop reads CASSLVLLGDSPLHF. The DNA for the CDR3 is TGTGCCAGCAGCTTAGTGCTCTTAGGGGATTCACCCCTCCACTTT. The variable domain in full, completed from reference TRBV7-2 and TRBJ1-6, reads GAGVSQSPSNKVTEKGKDVELRCDPISGHTALYWYRQSLGQGLEFLIYFQGNSAPDKSGLPSDRFSAERTGGSVSTLTIQRTQQEDSAVYLCASSLVLLGDSPLHFGNGTRLTVT.